Listed below are T cell receptor beta chains from one sample, sequenced in a study of T-cell reconstitution after alpha-beta-depleted transplantation in children. Using its own MiXCR run on the PCR reads, TCRdb lists one record per CDR3 protein. The data show about 120,000 distinct CDR3 sequences, with approximately 22% seen just once and roughly a tenth held by the top ten. The specimen was PBMCs, mostly from graft donor cells, collected 180 days after TCRalphabeta/CD19-depleted stem cell transplant. The receptors were sampled from a male patient aged 2-9 years who had a stem cell transplant for chronic granulomatous disease, so the T cells may come from the graft donor. CDR3s include the opening cysteine and the closing phenylalanine or tryptophan. Fields, in order: V gene, clone size, D gene, J gene, CDR3 protein, CDR3 DNA. A D gene is named only where the DNA matches it firmly. Some rows mark clone size as missing; the rest say once, few, many or name a class of expanded clone.

V: TRBV20-1; size: .; D: .; J: TRBJ2-2; CDR3: CSAPPLRRDKNTGELFF; DNA: TGCAGTGCTCCCCCCTTGAGGCGGGACAAGAACACCGGGGAGCTGTTTTTT
V: TRBV10-3; size: few; D: .; J: TRBJ2-7; CDR3: CAIRSFPYEQYF; DNA: TGTGCCATCAGGTCTTTCCCTTACGAGCAGTACTTC
V: TRBV9; size: many; D: .; J: TRBJ2-6; CDR3: CASSLGPLPNSGANVLTF; DNA: TGTGCCAGCAGCCTAGGACCCCTTCCCAACTCTGGGGCCAACGTCCTGACTTTC
V: TRBV6-5; size: few; D: TRBD1; J: TRBJ1-2; CDR3: CASSYLGGPNYGYTF; DNA: TGTGCCAGCAGTTACTTAGGGGGCCCAAACTATGGCTACACCTTC
V: TRBV15; size: .; D: .; J: TRBJ2-1; CDR3: CATSREDNEQFF; DNA: TGTGCCACCAGCAGAGAGGACAATGAGCAGTTCTTC
V: TRBV29-1; size: many; D: TRBD2; J: TRBJ2-1; CDR3: CSASGTSEYNEQFF; DNA: TGCAGCGCCTCCGGGACTAGCGAGTACAATGAGCAGTTCTTC
V: TRBV6-6; size: .; D: .; J: TRBJ1-1; CDR3: CASSEKNTEAFF; DNA: TGTGCCAGCAGTGAGAAGAACACTGAAGCTTTCTTT
V: TRBV4-3; size: few; D: TRBD2; J: TRBJ2-1; CDR3: CASSQEGSGGANEQFF; DNA: TGCGCCAGCAGCCAAGAAGGGAGCGGGGGGGCAAATGAGCAGTTCTTC
V: TRBV13; size: few; D: TRBD2; J: TRBJ2-1; CDR3: CASSLSGRKYNEQFF; DNA: TGTGCCAGCAGCCTCAGCGGGAGGAAATACAATGAGCAGTTCTTC
V: TRBV5-1; size: many; D: .; J: TRBJ2-5; CDR3: CASSNEETQYF; DNA: TGCGCCAGCAGCAATGAAGAGACCCAGTACTTC
V: TRBV7-9; size: many; D: .; J: TRBJ1-1; CDR3: CASTSPPQGLEAFF; DNA: TGTGCCAGCACCTCCCCCCCCCAGGGACTTGAAGCTTTCTTT
V: TRBV7-2; size: many; D: .; J: TRBJ2-6; CDR3: CASSLARALRANVLTF; DNA: TGTGCCAGCAGCTTAGCGAGGGCGCTCAGGGCCAACGTCCTGACTTTC
V: TRBV12-3/TRBV12-4; size: .; D: TRBD1; J: TRBJ2-7; CDR3: CASSSMDRGREQYF; DNA: TGTGCCAGCAGTTCCATGGACAGGGGGCGGGAGCAGTACTTC
V: TRBV12-3/TRBV12-4; size: many; D: .; J: TRBJ2-7; CDR3: CASSPGTHIYEQYF; DNA: TGTGCCAGCAGTCCCGGGACACACATTTACGAGCAGTACTTC
V: TRBV20-1; size: few; D: TRBD2; J: TRBJ2-1; CDR3: CSARVLADYNEQFF; DNA: TGCAGTGCTAGAGTACTAGCGGACTACAATGAGCAGTTCTTC
V: TRBV6-1; size: few; D: TRBD1; J: TRBJ1-5; CDR3: CASSRDRGGNQPQHF; DNA: TGTGCCAGCAGTCGAGACAGGGGGGGCAATCAGCCCCAGCATTTT
V: TRBV4-2; size: few; D: .; J: TRBJ1-6; CDR3: CASSQDRAGSNSPLHF; DNA: TGTGCCAGCAGCCAAGATCGGGCAGGCTCTAATTCACCCCTCCACTTT
V: TRBV12-3/TRBV12-4; size: many; D: TRBD2; J: TRBJ2-7; CDR3: CASSSPSGRIYQYF; DNA: TGTGCCAGCAGTTCACCTAGCGGGAGGATATATCAGTACTTC
V: TRBV15; size: .; D: TRBD1; J: TRBJ1-5; CDR3: CATSGGQESTSNQPQHF; DNA: TGTGCCACCAGCGGCGGACAGGAAAGTACTAGCAATCAGCCCCAGCATTTT
V: TRBV12-3/TRBV12-4; size: many; D: .; J: TRBJ2-1; CDR3: CASSQTGRVVNEQFF; DNA: TGTGCCAGCAGCCAGACAGGGAGGGTGGTCAATGAGCAGTTCTTC
V: TRBV20-1; size: many; D: TRBD2; J: TRBJ2-1; CDR3: CSAFGLAGEREQFF; DNA: TGCAGTGCTTTCGGACTAGCGGGAGAACGTGAGCAGTTCTTC